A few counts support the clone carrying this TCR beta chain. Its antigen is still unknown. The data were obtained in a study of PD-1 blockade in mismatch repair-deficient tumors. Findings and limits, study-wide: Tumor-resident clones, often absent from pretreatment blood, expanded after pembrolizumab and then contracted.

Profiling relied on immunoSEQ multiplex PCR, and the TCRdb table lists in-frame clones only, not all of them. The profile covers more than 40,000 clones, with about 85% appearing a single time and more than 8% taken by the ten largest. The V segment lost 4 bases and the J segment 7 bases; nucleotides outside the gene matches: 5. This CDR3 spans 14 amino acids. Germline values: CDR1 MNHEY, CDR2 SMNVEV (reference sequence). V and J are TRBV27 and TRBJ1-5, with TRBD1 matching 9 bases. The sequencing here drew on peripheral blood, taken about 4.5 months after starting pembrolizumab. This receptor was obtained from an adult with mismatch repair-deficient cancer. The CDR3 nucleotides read TGTGCCAGCAGTTGGCGGACAGGGGACCAGCCCCAGCATTTT. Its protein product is CASSWRTGDQPQHF.